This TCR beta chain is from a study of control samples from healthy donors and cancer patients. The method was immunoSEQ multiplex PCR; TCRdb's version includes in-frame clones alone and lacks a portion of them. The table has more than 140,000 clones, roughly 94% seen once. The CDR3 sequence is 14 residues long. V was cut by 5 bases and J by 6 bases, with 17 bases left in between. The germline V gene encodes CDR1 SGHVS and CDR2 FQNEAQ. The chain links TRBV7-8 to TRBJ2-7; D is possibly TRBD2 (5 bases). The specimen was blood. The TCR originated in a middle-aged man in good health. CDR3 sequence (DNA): TGTGCCAGCAGCCCCCAACGAGGGTTTCCCGAGCAGTACTTC. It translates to CASSPQRGFPEQYF.